The 31 T cell receptor beta chains below were found in one sample sequenced in a study of control samples from healthy donors and cancer patients. Generated by immunoSEQ multiplex PCR, the TCRdb table keeps only in-frame clones and is missing some. The table lists around 180,000 clones, 80% to 90% of them singletons. The sequenced sample was blood. These receptors originate from a woman aged 30 to 39 in good health.

As regards this clone: The sample has other DNA sequences that encode this CDR3 too. CDR3 region: CATSDPDRGGYTF. The CDR3 nucleotides read TGTGCCACCAGTGATCCCGACAGGGGAGGCTACACCTTC. This rearrangement joins TRBV24-1 to TRBJ1-2; 8 bases align to TRBD1. CDR3 size: 13 residues. Germline CDR1 and CDR2: KGHDR and SFDVKD. The junction had 4 bases not matched to a gene; V was cut back by 3 bases and J by 8 bases.

J is TRBJ2-3 and V is TRBV4-1; D ambiguous. V gave up 1 base and J gave up 2 bases, with 7 bases separating them. Germline CDR1 is MGHRA and CDR2 is YSYEKL. The length of the CDR3 is 14 residues. The CDR3 loop reads CASSQGGSTDTQYF. The DNA for the CDR3 is TGCGCCAGCAGCCAAGGGGGTTCCACAGATACGCAGTATTTT.

This chain links TRBV12-3 or TRBV12-4 with TRBJ1-1; tentative D call: TRBD1 (6 bases). V was cut by 3 bases and J by 7 bases, with 12 bases left in between. This CDR3 region has 13 residues. CDR3 loop: CASSFELDSEAFF. CDR3 nucleotides: TGTGCCAGCAGTTTCGAACTGGACAGTGAAGCTTTCTTT.

Worth noting for this clone: The sample carries other DNA sequences with the same CDR3. The chain recombines TRBV18 with TRBJ1-1; no firm D call. The V end lost 2 bases, the J end lost 3 bases, and 7 bases lay between the germline ends. The CDR3 runs to 13 residues. Germline V gene data show CDR1 as KGHSH and CDR2 as LQKENI. CDR3 DNA sequence: TGTGCCAGCTCACCAAAGTCGGACACTGAAGCTTTCTTT. Protein: CASSPKSDTEAFF.

J is TRBJ2-1 and V is TRBV1; the listed D gene, TRBD2, was not tested against the DNA. TRBV1 is designated a pseudogene. The CDR3 sequence is 14 residues long. CDR3 nucleotides: TGCACCAGCACCCCCAGCGCCCCCTACAATGAGCAGTTCTTC. Translation: CTSTPSAPYNEQFF.

In its sample, this clone was seen a few times. The V gene is TRBV5-6, the J gene TRBJ2-1; the D is unclear. Trimming shortened V by 4 bases and J by 0 bases, and 11 bases separated the two germline ends. The CDR3 spans 15 residues. Looked up from germline, CDR1 is SGHDT and CDR2 is YYEEEE. The CDR3 DNA is TGTGCCAGCAGCCGGCGGTGGAGCTCCTACAATGAGCAGTTCTTC. Translating it yields CASSRRWSSYNEQFF. Combining the CDR3 with reference TRBV5-6 and TRBJ2-1 gives the whole variable domain DAGVTQSPTHLIKTRGQQVTLRCSPKSGHDTVSWYQQALGQGPQFIFQYYEEEERQRGNFPDRFSGHQFPNYSSELNVNALLLGDSALYLCASSRRWSSYNEQFFGPGTRLTVL.

This clone was detected a few times. J is TRBJ1-6 and V is TRBV28; D remains ambiguous. The CDR3 runs 16 residues. Germline assignment: CDR1 MDHEN and CDR2 SYDVKM. V lost 3 bases and J 0 bases, leaving 9 bases between the germline ends. The DNA of the CDR3 is TGTGCCAGCAGTTTGGGCGGCAGCTCCTATAATTCACCCCTCCACTTT. Translated: CASSLGGSSYNSPLHF.

The V and J genes are TRBV3-1 (or the pseudogene TRBV3-2) and TRBJ2-7; D may be TRBD1 (6 bases). This CDR3 has 14 residues. Germline V CDR1 and CDR2: LGHDT, YNNKEL (reference sequence). The ends were cut back, 0 bases at V and 9 bases at J, with 15 bases in the middle. The CDR3 nucleotides read TGTGCCAGCAGCCAAGATCTCGTACAGGGCCTGCAGTACTTC. Protein sequence: CASSQDLVQGLQYF.

V usage is TRBV25-1 and J usage is TRBJ1-4; a weak D match, TRBD1 (6 bases). The V gene's germline CDR1 is MGHDK and CDR2 SYGVNS. Trimming cost V 0 bases and J 8 bases, with 16 bases left between them. The CDR3 runs 16 residues. The CDR3 protein is CASSEYGNRVDEKLFF. The DNA for the CDR3 is TGTGCCAGCAGTGAATATGGGAACAGGGTAGACGAAAAACTGTTTTTT.

The chain links TRBV15 to TRBJ2-2; the match to TRBD1 covers 10 bases. In germline, CDR1 is LNHNV, CDR2 YYDKDF (reference sequence). CDR3 length equals 14 residues. Trimming at V came to 10 bases and at J to 4 bases, leaving 6 bases not matched to a gene. CDR3 sequence: CAIPGQGSTGELFF. As DNA, the CDR3 is TGTGCCATACCGGGACAGGGGTCCACCGGGGAGCTGTTTTTT.

This chain joins TRBV5-1 and TRBJ2-3; TRBD1 aligns across 11 bases. From germline, CDR1 is SGHRS and CDR2 YFSETQ. The CDR3 sequence is 17 residues long. With V trimmed by 3 bases and J by 5 bases, 11 bases remained unmatched. CDR3 bases: TGCGCCAGCAGCTGGAGAGACGGGACAGGGGGTTTAGATACGCAGTATTTT. Its translation: CASSWRDGTGGLDTQYF.

This chain links TRBV10-3 with TRBJ1-1; D might be TRBD1 (5 bases). The germline gives CDR1 ENHRY, CDR2 SYGVKD. CDR3 length: 17 amino acids. With 2 bases removed from V and 1 base from J, the gap between germline ends came to 17 bases. CDR3 coding DNA: TGTGCCATCAGTGAGGCACGTATGGGGGACCCGAACACTGAAGCTTTCTTT. Amino acids: CAISEARMGDPNTEAFF.

This chain uses TRBV5-1 with TRBJ1-2; TRBD1 agrees at 10 bases. Per germline, CDR1 SGHRS and CDR2 YFSETQ. The CDR3 runs 15 residues. J lost 4 bases, V lost 4 bases, and 7 bases had no gene match. The CDR3 is CASSPTGGDGYGYTF. Written as DNA, the CDR3 is TGCGCCAGCAGCCCGACAGGGGGCGATGGCTATGGCTACACCTTC.

J is TRBJ1-5 and V is TRBV28; 7 bases agree with TRBD1. CDR3 length equals 15 residues. Germline V gene data show CDR1 as MDHEN and CDR2 as SYDVKM. With V trimmed by 6 bases and J by 2 bases, 7 bases remained unmatched. CDR3 sequence: CASSPRQGGNQPQHF. The DNA for the CDR3 is TGTGCCAGCAGCCCCCGACAGGGTGGCAATCAGCCCCAGCATTTT.

The V and J genes are TRBV15 and TRBJ2-3; D call uncertain. CDR1 and CDR2 from the germline V gene are LNHNV and YYDKDF (reference sequence). This CDR3 comprises 12 residues. Trimming pared 1 base from V and 14 bases from J, leaving 13 bases between. The chain's CDR3 is CATSRGDHPWYF. Here the CDR3 DNA reads TGTGCCACCAGCAGAGGGGATCACCCGTGGTATTTT.

The chain links TRBV2 to TRBJ2-7; D might be TRBD2 (6 bases). The V and J ends lost 3 bases and 5 bases respectively, with 8 bases between them. Germline values: CDR1 SNHLY, CDR2 FYNNEI. This CDR3 spans 12 amino acids. The CDR3 DNA reads as TGTGCCAGCAGTGAGGGGGGTAACGAGCAGTACGTC. Translating gives CASSEGGNEQYV.

This clone was seen only a few times. V usage is TRBV27 and J usage is TRBJ1-6; possible D gene TRBD1, 5 bases. V dropped 6 bases and J dropped 7 bases, with 22 bases sitting between them. Per germline, CDR1 MNHEY and CDR2 SMNVEV (reference sequence). This CDR3 contains 17 residues. CDR3 sequence (DNA): TGTGCCAGCAGCTCAGACGGGGCTGGTGGGTACAATTCACCCCTCCACTTT. This sequence encodes CASSSDGAGGYNSPLHF.

The rearrangement uses TRBV2 and TRBJ1-6, with D perhaps matching TRBD1 (6 bases). CDR1 and CDR2 (germline): SNHLY, FYNNEI. CDR3 length: 16 amino acids. V was trimmed by 8 bases and J by 4 bases, leaving 18 bases between them. The CDR3 spells CASLAGAREYNSPLHF. CDR3 nucleotide sequence: TGTGCCAGCTTGGCAGGGGCCAGAGAGTATAATTCACCCCTCCACTTT.

The chain has TRBV21-1 and TRBJ2-5; the table's D call of TRBD2 was not tested on the DNA. TRBV21-1 is designated a pseudogene. The CDR3 runs 16 residues. DNA of the CDR3: TGTGCCAGCAGCAATAGGTTCCCCAAAAGAGGAGAGACCCAGTACTTC. Translation gives CASSNRFPKRGETQYF.

J is TRBJ2-1 and V is TRBV12-5; D gene uncertain. The V and J ends lost 5 bases and 4 bases respectively, with 6 bases between them. This CDR3 is built from 12 residues. Germline CDR1 LGHNT, CDR2 FRNRAP. CDR3 loop: CASGVRYNEQFF. CDR3 bases: TGTGCTAGTGGTGTCAGATACAATGAGCAGTTCTTC.

The gene calls are TRBV11-2 and TRBJ2-5, with a possible D match to TRBD2 (5 bases). Trimming cost V 1 base and J 4 bases, with 7 bases left between them. This CDR3 comprises 13 residues. Germline loops: CDR1 SGHAT, CDR2 FQNNGV. CDR3 sequence: CASSLAAGETQYF. The CDR3 DNA reads TGTGCCAGCAGCTTAGCGGCGGGAGAGACCCAGTACTTC.

This clone was seen a few times. V usage is TRBV6-6 and J usage is TRBJ1-3, with TRBD1 as a possible D gene (5 bases). CDR1 MNHNY and CDR2 SVGAGI come from the germline V gene (reference sequence). This CDR3 has 14 residues. Trimming removed 5 bases from V and 1 base from J, with 9 bases in between. This chain's CDR3 is CASSPQVSGNTIYF. The CDR3 DNA is TGTGCCAGCAGTCCACAGGTATCTGGAAACACCATATATTTT.

This chain connects TRBV28 to TRBJ2-7; the D gene could be TRBD1 or TRBD2 (5 bases each). Germline values: CDR1 MDHEN, CDR2 SYDVKM. The CDR3 runs 14 residues. Deletions cut 6 bases from V and 6 bases from J, with 18 bases between. As DNA, the CDR3 is TGTGCCAGCAGCTCCGTTGGGGGAGTACGCGAGCAGTACTTC. It specifies CASSSVGGVREQYF.

The V gene is TRBV3-1 (or the pseudogene TRBV3-2), the J gene TRBJ1-1; 9 bases are shared with TRBD1. The ends lost 1 base at V and 4 bases at J; junction bases unmatched: 7. Germline V gene sequence: CDR1 LGHDT, CDR2 YNNKEL (reference sequence). The CDR3 runs 16 residues. CDR3 nucleotide sequence: TGTGCCAGCAGCCAAGGGGGCACAGGGGGCGTCACTGAAGCTTTCTTT. Translating gives CASSQGGTGGVTEAFF.

This clone was counted a single time. This rearrangement joins TRBV19 to TRBJ2-2; a possible D gene is TRBD2 (5 bases). The CDR3 is 12 residues long. CDR1 and CDR2 (germline): LNHDA, SQIVND (reference sequence). Trimming took 5 bases from V and 10 from J, leaving 11 bases between them. CDR3 DNA: TGTGCCAGTAGTCCGACCGGGAAGGAGCTGTTTTTT. It yields the protein CASSPTGKELFF.

This sequence joins TRBV5-5 and TRBJ2-3; TRBD1 aligns across 9 bases. Trimming took 5 bases from V and 2 from J; bases not matched to a gene: 6. The CDR3 covers 15 residues. Germline values: CDR1 SGHKS, CDR2 YYEKEE (reference sequence). Written as DNA, the CDR3 is TGTGCCAGCAGGACGGGGACAGGGTACACAGATACGCAGTATTTT. Its protein is CASRTGTGYTDTQYF.

This rearrangement joins TRBV5-1 to TRBJ2-3, with TRBD2 matching 7 bases. CDR3 length: 16 amino acids. Germline V CDR1 and CDR2: SGHRS, YFSETQ. V was clipped by 4 bases and J by 0 bases; unmatched bases: 8. The CDR3 spells CASSMASGSSTDTQYF. In DNA form, the CDR3 reads TGCGCCAGCAGCATGGCTAGCGGATCTAGCACAGATACGCAGTATTTT.

J is TRBJ1-2 and V is TRBV24-1; D not resolved. V lost 3 bases, J lost 7 bases, and 8 bases lay in between. The length of the CDR3 is 12 residues. Per the germline V gene, CDR1 is KGHDR and CDR2 is SFDVKD. The CDR3 here is CATSDPAAGYTF. Written as DNA, the CDR3 is TGTGCCACCAGTGATCCCGCAGCTGGCTACACCTTC.

This rearrangement joins TRBV6-5 to TRBJ2-5, with D maybe TRBD1 (5 bases). Trimming shortened V by 7 bases and J by 4 bases, and 16 bases separated the two germline ends. This CDR3 region has 14 residues. Germline CDR1 is MNHEY and CDR2 is SVGAGI. CDR3 region: CASTPDGAPETQYF. CDR3 in DNA: TGTGCCAGCACTCCTGATGGGGCCCCAGAGACCCAGTACTTC.

V and J are TRBV11-1 and TRBJ2-7, with D perhaps TRBD1 or TRBD2 (5 bases each). The CDR3 is made up of 14 amino acids. The V end lost 1 base, the J end lost 5 bases, and 12 bases lay between the germline ends. The germline CDR1 and CDR2 sequences are SGHAT and FQDESV (reference sequence). This chain's CDR3 is CASSLGQGRDEQYF. Written as DNA, the CDR3 is TGTGCCAGCAGCTTAGGGCAGGGACGAGACGAGCAGTACTTC.

The chain couples TRBV24-1 to TRBJ2-2; D ambiguous. The V gene's germline CDR1 is KGHDR and CDR2 SFDVKD. The CDR3 has 16 residues. The V and J ends lost 4 bases and 0 bases respectively, with 11 bases between them. The DNA of the CDR3 is TGTGCCACCAGTGACCCACGGGCCCCGAACACCGGGGAGCTGTTTTTT. Its protein is CATSDPRAPNTGELFF.